The 24 T cell receptor beta chains below were found in one sample sequenced in a study of blood T cell repertoires in COVID-19. Sequencing was performed with immunoSEQ multiplex PCR; in TCRdb, only in-frame clones are kept and a portion is missing. The profile shows fewer than 200,000 clones, approximately 90% of them singletons. The specimen was peripheral blood. Receptors originate from a man between 18 and 29 years old with COVID-19, enrolled during active disease.

The chain has TRBV5-1 and TRBJ2-1; 9 bases are shared with TRBD2. CDR1 is SGHRS and CDR2 is YFSETQ in the germline V gene. The CDR3 sequence is 17 residues long. After removal of 4 bases from V and 8 bases from J, the junction contained 16 bases not matched to a gene. CDR3 protein: CASSPVPSGIRQDEQFF. CDR3 DNA sequence: TGCGCCAGCAGCCCCGTCCCTAGCGGGATCCGGCAGGATGAGCAGTTCTTC. Together with reference TRBV5-1 and TRBJ2-1, the CDR3 gives the full variable domain: KAGVTQTPRYLIKTRGQQVTLSCSPISGHRSVSWYQQTPGQGLQFLFEYFSETQRNKGNFPGRFSGRQFSNSRSEMNVSTLELGDSALYLCASSPVPSGIRQDEQFFGPGTRLTVL.

The genes are TRBV6-5 and TRBJ1-5; 8 nucleotides line up with TRBD1. The ends lost 7 bases at V and 4 bases at J; junction bases unmatched: 6. This CDR3 has 14 residues. CDR1 is MNHEY, CDR2 SVGAGI, per germline. In DNA form, the CDR3 reads TGTGCCAGCAATTCAGGGGGCCGTAATCAGCCCCAGCATTTT. Protein sequence: CASNSGGRNQPQHF.

V and J are TRBV18 and TRBJ1-4, with D hard to call. Deletions cut 4 bases from V and 5 bases from J, with 11 bases between. The CDR3 has 14 amino acids. Germline V gives CDR1 KGHSH, CDR2 LQKENI. The CDR3 spells CASSQVGVNEKLFF. The CDR3, as DNA: TGTGCCAGCTCACAGGTTGGAGTAAATGAAAAACTGTTTTTT. Variable domain in full (rest from reference TRBV18 and TRBJ1-4): NAGVMQNPRHLVRRRGQEARLRCSPMKGHSHVYWYRQLPEEGLKFMVYLQKENIIDESGMPKERFSAEFPKEGPSILRIQQVVRGDSAAYFCASSQVGVNEKLFFGSGTQLSVL.

This clone appeared once. The gene calls are TRBV19 and TRBJ2-1; D ambiguous. From germline, CDR1 is LNHDA and CDR2 SQIVND (reference sequence). This CDR3 contains 16 residues. V lost 3 bases and J 0 bases, leaving 12 bases between the germline ends. The CDR3 loop reads CASSIFGLTSYNEQFF. The DNA of the CDR3 is TGTGCCAGTAGTATCTTCGGGTTGACCTCCTACAATGAGCAGTTCTTC.

This chain links TRBV6-1 with TRBJ1-1; D unresolved. CDR1 and CDR2 from the germline V gene are MNHNS and SASEGT. V lost 2 bases to trimming and J lost 8 bases, with 12 bases between them. This CDR3 has 13 amino acids. Written as DNA, the CDR3 is TGTGCCAGCAGTGAACCCCAATGGAGGGAAGCTTTCTTT. Residues: CASSEPQWREAFF.

This clone was found once. The chain recombines TRBV27 with TRBJ2-7; weak D call: TRBD1 (7 bases). Germline V CDR1 and CDR2: MNHEY, SMNVEV (reference sequence). V was trimmed by 4 bases and J by 6 bases, leaving 13 bases between them. This CDR3 contains 13 residues. This CDR3 reads CASSWAGGLEQYF. The CDR3 DNA sequence: TGTGCCAGCAGTTGGGCAGGGGGGCTCGAGCAGTACTTC.

The chain carries TRBV20-1 and TRBJ2-1; 9 bases align to TRBD2. The CDR3 sequence is 12 residues long. V lost 3 bases and J lost 8; bases outside the gene matches: 2. Germline CDR1 is DFQATT and CDR2 is SNEGSKA (reference sequence). The CDR3 nucleotides read TGCAGTGCTAGTTCTAGCGGGGATGAGCAGTTCTTC. Amino acid sequence: CSASSSGDEQFF.

This rearrangement joins TRBV28 to TRBJ2-7, with 10 bases lining up with TRBD2. Germline lookup yields CDR1 MDHEN and CDR2 SYDVKM. This CDR3 region has 16 residues. V lost 6 bases to trimming and J lost 5 bases; unmatched junction nucleotides: 13. The CDR3 DNA reads TGTGCCAGCAGGGGCCCCCCTAAGCGGGAGGGGGACGAGCAGTACTTC. Amino acids: CASRGPPKREGDEQYF.

This chain connects TRBV5-8 to TRBJ1-2, with 8 bases that match TRBD1. CDR1 SGHTS and CDR2 YDEGEE come from the germline V gene. The CDR3 is 15 amino acids. With 3 bases clipped from V and 3 bases from J, the junction kept 7 bases outside the gene matches. The CDR3 DNA reads TGTGCCAGCAGCTCCCGGGACAGGACCTACTATGGCTACACCTTC. Amino acids: CASSSRDRTYYGYTF.

CDR3: CASSVGTGVGNEQFF. The CDR3 DNA reads as TGTGCCAGCAGCGTCGGGACAGGGGTTGGCAATGAGCAGTTCTTC. J is TRBJ2-1 and V is TRBV9; 10 bases agree with TRBD1. J gave up 6 bases and V 2 bases, and 5 bases lay outside the gene matches. Per the germline V gene, CDR1 is SGDLS and CDR2 is YYNGEE. The CDR3 runs 15 residues. The entire variable domain, with the rest obtained from reference TRBV9 and TRBJ2-1, is as follows: DSGVTQTPKHLITATGQRVTLRCSPRSGDLSVYWYQQSLDQGLQFLIQYYNGEERAKGNILERFSAQQFPDLHSELNLSSLELGDSALYFCASSVGTGVGNEQFFGPGTRLTVL.

V is TRBV27 and J is TRBJ2-2, with TRBD2 matching over 11 bases. Germline assignment: CDR1 MNHEY and CDR2 SMNVEV (reference sequence). Trimming at V came to 4 bases and at J to 2 bases, leaving 6 bases not matched to a gene. This CDR3 contains 17 residues. The CDR3 loop is CASSSLTSGVNTGELFF. CDR3 DNA sequence: TGTGCCAGCAGTTCCTTGACTAGCGGGGTTAACACCGGGGAGCTGTTTTTT.

The V and J genes are TRBV24-1 and TRBJ2-5, with TRBD2 matching 8 bases. Germline lookup yields CDR1 KGHDR and CDR2 SFDVKD. V gave up 4 bases and J gave up 4 bases; unmatched junction bases: 4. The CDR3 has 14 residues. The CDR3 is CATSEPGGVETQYF. DNA for the CDR3: TGTGCCACCAGTGAGCCGGGGGGGGTAGAGACCCAGTACTTC.

This chain links TRBV4-3 with TRBJ2-2; 9 positions match TRBD1. V trimming: 3 bases; J trimming: 1 base; junction bases outside the gene matches: 9. CDR1 LGHNA and CDR2 YSLEER come from the germline V gene. The CDR3 is made up of 18 amino acids. Here the CDR3 reads CASSHRDRAHLNTGELFF. The CDR3 DNA reads as TGCGCCAGCAGCCACCGGGACAGGGCCCACCTGAACACCGGGGAGCTGTTTTTT.

The chain has TRBV5-1 and TRBJ1-1; the match to TRBD1 covers 7 bases. The germline V gene encodes CDR1 SGHRS and CDR2 YFSETQ. V lost 3 bases to trimming and J lost 4 bases; unmatched junction nucleotides: 12. The CDR3 contains 16 residues. Written as DNA, the CDR3 is TGCGCCAGCAGCTACGGACTCAGGGGGTACGGCACTGAAGCTTTCTTT. This sequence encodes CASSYGLRGYGTEAFF.

This chain links TRBV30 with TRBJ2-1, with TRBD2 identical over 8 bases. This CDR3 contains 16 residues. The germline V gene encodes CDR1 GTSNPN and CDR2 SVGIG (reference sequence). V shed 1 base, J shed 0 bases, and the junction held 5 bases outside the gene matches. CDR3 residues: CAWSDGRAPSYNEQFF. CDR3 in DNA: TGTGCCTGGAGTGACGGGAGGGCGCCCTCCTACAATGAGCAGTTCTTC.

This chain uses TRBV13 with TRBJ1-2, with D perhaps matching TRBD1 (5 bases). There are 15 residues in the CDR3. Germline V gene lookup returns CDR1 PRHDT and CDR2 FYEKMQ (reference sequence). V lost 5 bases to trimming and J lost 5 bases, with 18 bases between them. The chain's CDR3 is CASSPPGQAPYGYTF. DNA of the CDR3: TGTGCCAGCAGCCCACCAGGGCAGGCGCCATATGGCTACACCTTC.

This clone was found a few times. The chain links TRBV5-1 to TRBJ1-3; maybe TRBD1 (5 bases). The CDR3 spans 14 residues. Trimming stripped 1 base from V and 4 bases from J, with 9 bases between. Germline loops: CDR1 SGHRS, CDR2 YFSETQ. CDR3 DNA: TGCGCCAGCAGCTTGTCAGGGTTCGGAAACACCATATATTTT. This codes for CASSLSGFGNTIYF.

The chain employs TRBV7-8 and TRBJ2-1; 7 bases align to TRBD2. Germline-derived CDR1 and CDR2 are SGHVS and FQNEAQ. V lost 5 bases and J lost 7; bases outside the gene matches: 14. The CDR3 is 16 residues long. In DNA, the CDR3 is TGTGCCAGCAGCCCCGTAGCGGGTCATCAGTGGAATGAGCAGTTCTTC. Encoded protein: CASSPVAGHQWNEQFF.

The rearrangement joins TRBV19 to TRBJ2-4, with a possible D match to TRBD1 (5 bases). Germline V gives CDR1 LNHDA, CDR2 SQIVND (reference sequence). The CDR3 spans 14 residues. The V end was cut by 1 base, the J end by 7 bases, with 11 bases between. DNA of the CDR3: TGTGCCAGTAGTATAGGGGGCGTAGAGAACATTCAGTACTTC. Protein sequence: CASSIGGVENIQYF.

The chain links TRBV28 to TRBJ2-5; TRBD2 aligns across 9 bases. This CDR3 has 14 amino acids. V shed 7 bases and J 5 bases; nucleotides not matched to a gene: 8. Germline lookup yields CDR1 MDHEN and CDR2 SYDVKM. The CDR3: CASTDSGSGETQYF. CDR3 coding DNA: TGTGCCAGCACCGATAGCGGGAGTGGGGAGACCCAGTACTTC.

V usage is TRBV9 and J usage is TRBJ2-7, with D possibly matching TRBD2 (6 bases). The CDR3 length is 13 residues. V lost 7 bases to trimming and J lost 1 base, with 12 bases between them. The V gene's germline CDR1 is SGDLS and CDR2 YYNGEE. The CDR3 sequence is CASGGKKSYEQYF. The CDR3 DNA sequence: TGTGCCAGCGGAGGGAAAAAATCCTACGAGCAGTACTTC.

The rearrangement uses TRBV12-5 and TRBJ2-3; 7 positions match TRBD2. The CDR3 is 14 residues long. From germline, CDR1 is LGHNT and CDR2 FRNRAP. Trimming at V came to 7 bases and at J to 5 bases, leaving 9 bases not matched to a gene. In DNA, the CDR3 is TGTGCTAGTGCCCTGCGGGGGAGGGGAGATACGCAGTATTTT. This codes for CASALRGRGDTQYF.

The sample holds one count of this clone. CDR3 nucleotides: TGTGCCATCAGTGAAAGAGGCAACAATGAGCAGTTCTTC. Its translation is CAISERGNNEQFF. This sequence joins TRBV10-3 and TRBJ2-1; D call uncertain. From germline, CDR1 is ENHRY and CDR2 SYGVKD. The CDR3 has 13 residues. Trimming cost V 3 bases and J 5 bases, with 8 bases left between them.

This chain uses TRBV19 with TRBJ2-7; 7 nucleotides line up with TRBD2. CDR1 and CDR2 (germline): LNHDA, SQIVND (reference sequence). The CDR3 is 15 amino acids. Unmatched junction bases numbered 7, after V lost 2 bases and J lost 3 bases. CDR3 region: CASSIYAGVLYEQYF. CDR3 DNA: TGTGCCAGTAGTATATACGCGGGAGTTCTCTACGAGCAGTACTTC.